This is a list of T cell receptor beta chains from one sample in a study of spatial heterogeneity in lung cancer. Via MiXCR, TCRdb re-called the 5' RACE reads, giving one row per CDR3 protein. Of 3,500 to 4,000 distinct CDR3 sequences in the sample, 10% were seen once. This material consisted of lung tumor tissue, taken at surgery. The receptors come from a female donor with early-stage non-small cell lung cancer. The CDR3 runs from the conserved cysteine through the conserved F or W. A D gene is named only where the DNA matches it firmly. Clone sizes are given selectively: once, few, many, or a class where the clone is expanded.

cdr3_aa	cdr3_nt	clone_size	d_call	v_call	j_call
CSARPPTGVRTSGANVLTF	TGCAGTGCTAGGCCCCCTACAGGGGTAAGAACCTCTGGGGCCAACGTCCTGACTTTC	medium-sized	TRBD1	TRBV20-1	TRBJ2-6
CASSSDRAGSPLHF	TGTGCCAGCAGCTCGGACAGGGCGGGTTCACCCCTCCACTTT	medium-sized	TRBD1	TRBV7-2	TRBJ1-6
CASSFQRQRVSPLHF	TGTGCCAGCAGTTTTCAACGACAGAGGGTTTCACCCCTCCACTTT	medium-sized	NA	TRBV12-3/TRBV12-4	TRBJ1-6
CASSSDGKNQPQHF	TGTGCCAGCAGTTCGGACGGTAAAAATCAGCCCCAGCATTTT	NA	NA	TRBV6-2/TRBV6-3	TRBJ1-5
CASRGRDGYNSPLHF	TGTGCCAGCAGGGGACGGGACGGGTATAATTCACCCCTCCACTTT	medium-sized	NA	TRBV6-5	TRBJ1-6
CASSFDVWGTEAFF	TGTGCCAGCAGCTTCGACGTCTGGGGCACTGAAGCTTTCTTT	once	NA	TRBV5-4	TRBJ1-1
CARRGEVLCYSNQPQHF	TGCGCCAGGAGGGGGGAGGTTCTTTGCTATAGCAATCAGCCCCAGCATTTT	medium-sized	NA	TRBV10-1	TRBJ1-5
CASSASRQMNTEAFF	TGTGCCAGCAGCGCTTCTCGCCAGATGAACACTGAAGCTTTCTTT	medium-sized	NA	TRBV9	TRBJ1-1
CAISVETGTLYGYTF	TGTGCCATCAGTGTTGAGACAGGGACACTCTATGGCTACACCTTC	NA	TRBD1	TRBV10-3	TRBJ1-2
CASSLGAAPYEQYF	TGTGCCAGCAGCTTAGGGGCAGCTCCCTACGAGCAGTACTTC	medium-sized	NA	TRBV7-6	TRBJ2-7
CATSDSPGSTYEQYF	TGTGCCACCAGTGATTCCCCAGGGTCCACCTACGAGCAGTACTTC	NA	NA	TRBV24-1	TRBJ2-7
CASSPLGQAPIF	TGTGCCAGCAGTCCCTTGGGACAGGCTCCAATCTTC	NA	TRBD1	TRBV12-3/TRBV12-4	TRBJ2-7
CSAPMAGPVADTQYF	TGCAGTGCCCCAATGGCAGGGCCAGTGGCAGATACGCAGTATTTT	medium-sized	NA	TRBV20-1	TRBJ2-3
CSGGELGAKNIQYF	TGCAGCGGGGGTGAGCTAGGGGCCAAAAACATTCAGTACTTC	medium-sized	NA	TRBV29-1	TRBJ2-4
CASRLSGGEQFF	TGTGCCAGCAGACTTTCGGGGGGAGAGCAGTTCTTC	medium-sized	TRBD2	TRBV3-1	TRBJ2-1
CASSSLGGTVQETQYF	TGCGCCAGCAGTTCCCTCGGCGGGACAGTGCAAGAGACCCAGTACTTC	NA	NA	TRBV5-1	TRBJ2-5
CAWSVAGGLNEQFF	TGTGCCTGGAGTGTAGCGGGGGGGCTGAATGAGCAGTTCTTC	few	TRBD2	TRBV30	TRBJ2-1
CASSLAGNTEAFF	TGTGCCAGCAGTTTAGCCGGGAACACTGAAGCTTTCTTT	NA	NA	TRBV12-3/TRBV12-4	TRBJ1-1
CASSLRGEDREGNQPQHF	TGTGCCAGCAGCTTGAGGGGGGAGGACAGGGAGGGAAATCAGCCCCAGCATTTT	medium-sized	TRBD1	TRBV7-4	TRBJ1-5
CASSGSSTDTQYF	TGTGCCAGTAGCGGTAGTAGCACAGATACGCAGTATTTT	medium-sized	NA	TRBV19	TRBJ2-3
CASSSSKGIDYGYTF	TGTGCCAGCAGTTCAAGTAAGGGAATAGACTATGGCTACACCTTC	few	NA	TRBV28	TRBJ1-2
CASSLGLAPLYEQYF	TGCGCCAGCAGCTTGGGACTAGCGCCACTCTACGAGCAGTACTTC	medium-sized	TRBD2	TRBV5-1	TRBJ2-7
CASSRGTLNTGELFF	TGTGCCAGCAGCCGAGGGACCCTCAACACCGGGGAGCTGTTTTTT	medium-sized	NA	TRBV5-4	TRBJ2-2
CSAREGPYEQYF	TGCAGTGCTAGAGAGGGACCCTACGAGCAGTACTTC	NA	NA	TRBV20-1	TRBJ2-7
CASSLQGGRGEQYF	TGTGCCAGCAGCTTACAAGGCGGGCGCGGCGAGCAGTACTTC	NA	NA	TRBV7-9	TRBJ2-7
CASSQVEGAGANVLTF	TGTGCCAGCAGCCAAGTAGAAGGGGCTGGGGCCAACGTCCTGACTTTC	few	NA	TRBV3-1	TRBJ2-6
CASSLSGPTDTQYF	TGTGCCAGCAGTTTATCGGGACCTACAGATACGCAGTATTTT	NA	NA	TRBV27	TRBJ2-3
CASSLASTSGTVFSYEQYF	TGTGCCAGCAGCTTGGCGTCTACTTCCGGGACAGTCTTCTCCTACGAGCAGTACTTC	large	TRBD1	TRBV5-6	TRBJ2-7
CASRYGSTDTQYF	TGTGCCAGCAGGTACGGAAGCACAGATACGCAGTATTTT	few	NA	TRBV13	TRBJ2-3
CSARVGSGELFF	TGCAGTGCTAGAGTGGGGTCCGGGGAGCTGTTTTTT	medium-sized	NA	TRBV20-1	TRBJ2-2
CAGSGGDGYTF	TGTGCCGGGAGTGGCGGGGACGGCTACACCTTC	NA	NA	TRBV7-9	TRBJ1-2
CAVFGVDNEKLFF	TGTGCCGTATTCGGGGTAGATAATGAAAAACTGTTTTTT	medium-sized	NA	TRBV28	TRBJ1-4
CASSYMGGSFTGELFF	TGTGCCAGCAGTTACATGGGGGGCAGTTTCACCGGGGAGCTGTTTTTT	medium-sized	NA	TRBV6-2/TRBV6-3	TRBJ2-2
CASTLAGEYNEQFF	TGTGCCAGCACCCTAGCGGGGGAGTACAATGAGCAGTTCTTC	medium-sized	TRBD2	TRBV7-9	TRBJ2-1
CVSSDAGGAGGRTDTQYF	TGTGTCAGCAGCGACGCCGGAGGAGCGGGGGGGCGGACAGATACGCAGTATTTT	few	TRBD2	TRBV7-8	TRBJ2-3
CASSLDPLVRYEQYF	TGCGCCAGCAGCCTAGACCCCTTAGTTAGGTACGAGCAGTACTTC	few	NA	TRBV5-1	TRBJ2-7
CASSLRGGPTDTQYF	TGCGCCAGCAGCTTGCGGGGGGGGCCCACAGATACGCAGTATTTT	medium-sized	TRBD2	TRBV5-1	TRBJ2-3
CASSSITLDGINYGYTF	TGTGCCAGCAGTTCCATTACCTTGGACGGAATAAACTATGGCTACACCTTC	NA	NA	TRBV27	TRBJ1-2
CASSVAGVPQETQYF	TGTGCCAGCAGCGTAGCGGGGGTGCCCCAAGAGACCCAGTACTTC	NA	NA	TRBV9	TRBJ2-5
CASSPRASGGPDTQYF	TGTGCCAGCTCACCGCGGGCTAGCGGGGGCCCAGATACGCAGTATTTT	NA	TRBD2	TRBV18	TRBJ2-3
CASSLAGGFNEQFF	TGTGCCAGCAGCCTAGCGGGGGGGTTCAATGAGCAGTTCTTC	few	TRBD2	TRBV7-2	TRBJ2-1
CASSRATGLVEQYF	TGTGCCAGCAGCCGAGCGACAGGGTTGGTCGAGCAGTACTTC	few	TRBD1	TRBV7-6	TRBJ2-7
CSARETQGTGELFF	TGCAGTGCTAGGGAAACACAGGGGACCGGGGAGCTGTTTTTT	medium-sized	TRBD1	TRBV20-1	TRBJ2-2
CASSLKSGSVWAQTETQYF	TGTGCCAGCAGCTTAAAAAGCGGGAGCGTGTGGGCCCAAACAGAGACCCAGTACTTC	medium-sized	TRBD2	TRBV7-2	TRBJ2-5
CASSLEHRLNTIYF	TGTGCCAGCAGCTTAGAACATCGTCTGAACACCATATATTTT	few	NA	TRBV7-9	TRBJ1-3
CASSSLYHEQYF	TGTGCCAGCAGCTCTCTTTATCACGAGCAGTACTTC	few	NA	TRBV7-9	TRBJ2-7
CASSPRPGWRETQYF	TGCGCCAGCAGCCCCAGGCCGGGTTGGAGAGAGACCCAGTACTTC	medium-sized	NA	TRBV10-2	TRBJ2-5
CASSYGQFGETQYF	TGTGCCAGCAGTTACGGACAGTTCGGAGAGACCCAGTACTTC	medium-sized	NA	TRBV6-6	TRBJ2-5
CASIPGGANTGELFF	TGTGCCAGCATCCCGGGAGGGGCGAACACCGGGGAGCTGTTTTTT	medium-sized	TRBD2	TRBV27	TRBJ2-2
CASSQEENLKSSYNSPLHF	TGCGCCAGCAGCCAAGAAGAGAATCTAAAAAGCTCCTATAATTCACCCCTCCACTTT	few	NA	TRBV4-3	TRBJ1-6
CASSYTRSYEQYF	TGTGCCAGCAGTTACACTAGATCCTACGAGCAGTACTTC	medium-sized	NA	TRBV6-5	TRBJ2-7
CASSQEQSGLSYNEQFF	TGCGCCAGCAGCCAAGAACAAAGCGGGTTGTCCTACAATGAGCAGTTCTTC	medium-sized	NA	TRBV4-3	TRBJ2-1
CASSEWVGGELFF	TGTGCCAGCAGCGAATGGGTAGGCGGGGAGCTGTTTTTT	medium-sized	NA	TRBV11-2	TRBJ2-2
CASSLAGAGGQPQHF	TGTGCCAGCAGCTTAGCGGGGGCAGGGGGTCAGCCCCAGCATTTT	medium-sized	TRBD1	TRBV7-2	TRBJ1-5
CASSRDRGRSDTQYF	TGTGCCAGCAGCCGGGACAGGGGGCGTTCAGATACGCAGTATTTT	NA	TRBD1	TRBV2	TRBJ2-3
CSARVQGNEQFF	TGCAGTGCTAGAGTCCAGGGCAATGAGCAGTTCTTC	large	NA	TRBV20-1	TRBJ2-1
CASSLGRTNYGYTF	TGTGCCAGCAGTTTGGGTAGGACTAACTATGGCTACACCTTC	NA	NA	TRBV6-5	TRBJ1-2
CASSQPGDTQYF	TGTGCCAGCAGCCAGCCGGGGGATACGCAGTATTTT	NA	NA	TRBV7-3	TRBJ2-3
CASGSGNRDSSYEQYF	TGTGCCAGCGGGTCCGGGAATCGGGACAGCTCCTACGAGCAGTACTTC	medium-sized	NA	TRBV21-1	TRBJ2-7